This T cell receptor (beta chain) appears in the sequencing data of a study of a mutant IDH1 vaccine in newly diagnosed glioma. Whole-study context: Pretreatment consisted of radiotherapy, temozolomide, or both, with most receiving both.

Noted time point: week 23, last vaccination. Vaccination comprised doses that each held 300 ug of mutant IDH1 20-mer peptide, plus topical imiquimod. The study enrolled donors with new WHO grade 3 or 4 IDH1-mutant, ATRX-lost astrocytomas. Produced via immunoSEQ multiplex PCR; TCRdb's table is partial and in-frame only. The sample lists tens of thousands of clones; about 80% were seen once. Note on this clone: Its antigen is not identified.

The J segment lost 8 bases and the V segment lost 6 bases, leaving 22 bases of the junction unmatched. The V gene's germline CDR1 is SNHLY and CDR2 FYNNEI. CDR3 length: 19 residues. The sequencing used PBMCs, collected from a glioma patient whose treatment included an IDH1 peptide vaccine. The genes are TRBV2 and TRBJ2-4; 10 bases match TRBD2. This TCR came from a man aged 50-59 years with glioma. The CDR3 loop reads CASRTDTRWGGLAPDIQYF. The CDR3 DNA is TGTGCCAGCAGAACGGACACCCGATGGGGGGGACTAGCGCCAGACATTCAGTACTTC.